This T cell receptor (beta chain) was documented in a study of Ad26.COV2.S vaccination and SARS-CoV-2 variants. At the level of the study: In the COV1001 trial, the donor was in the Ad26.COV2.S arm. Into the muscle, Ad26.COV2.S was dosed once or twice, 56 days apart.

This CDR3 region has 14 residues. Unmatched junction bases numbered 1, after V lost 6 bases and J lost 3 bases. The V gene's germline CDR1 is SNHLY and CDR2 FYNNEI. Comments on this clone: Its antigen is not known. The sample has other DNA sequences that encode this CDR3 too.

Treatment specified: roughly 18 received Ad26.COV2.S at low or high dose, single or two shots; several received placebo; per-sample allocation not given. All samples were drawn on day 63, counting from the first vaccine or placebo injection. Overall study results and limits: Analytic work on TCR breadth and depth might have understated the full extent of total T cell responses. Responses of spike-specific T cells (both CD8+ and CD4+) reportedly showed substantial breadth after vaccination.

Assay used: immunoSEQ multiplex PCR; TCRdb lists only in-frame clones, some missing. The sample carries about 350,000 clones, about 85% recorded once. The receptor was isolated from a person between 18 and 65 years old who received the Ad26.COV2.S COVID-19 vaccine or a placebo. Specimen: peripheral blood, collected in a trial of Ad26.COV2.S vaccine versus placebo. The chain joins TRBV2 to TRBJ2-1; TRBD2 agrees at 11 bases. The CDR3 reads CASRTSGGYNEQFF. The CDR3 bases are TGTGCCAGCAGAACTAGCGGGGGCTACAATGAGCAGTTCTTC. The full variable domain, with the rest looked up from reference TRBV2 and TRBJ2-1, is EPEVTQTPSHQVTQMGQEVILRCVPISNHLYFYWYRQILGQKVEFLVSFYNNEISEKSEIFDDQFSVERPDGSNFTLKIRSTKLEDSAMYFCASRTSGGYNEQFFGPGTRLTVL.